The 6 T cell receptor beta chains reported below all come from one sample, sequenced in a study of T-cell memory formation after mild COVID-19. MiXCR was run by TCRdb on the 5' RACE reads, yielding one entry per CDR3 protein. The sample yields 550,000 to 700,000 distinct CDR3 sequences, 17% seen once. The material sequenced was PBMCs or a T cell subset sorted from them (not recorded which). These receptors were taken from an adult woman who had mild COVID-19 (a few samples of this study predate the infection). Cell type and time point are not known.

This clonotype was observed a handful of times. The CDR3 here is CAASTQNTGELFF. The CDR3 nucleotides are TGTGCAGCATCGACTCAGAACACCGGGGAGCTGTTTTTT. The chain carries TRBV2 and TRBJ2-2; D unclear. This CDR3 has 13 residues. CDR1 and CDR2 from the germline V gene are SNHLY and FYNNEI.

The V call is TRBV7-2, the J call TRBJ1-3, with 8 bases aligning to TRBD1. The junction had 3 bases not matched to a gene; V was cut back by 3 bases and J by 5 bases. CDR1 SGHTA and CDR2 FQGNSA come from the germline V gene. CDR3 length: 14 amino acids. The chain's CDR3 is CASSFDRGRNTIYF. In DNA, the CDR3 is TGTGCCAGCAGCTTCGACAGGGGTAGAAACACCATATATTTT.

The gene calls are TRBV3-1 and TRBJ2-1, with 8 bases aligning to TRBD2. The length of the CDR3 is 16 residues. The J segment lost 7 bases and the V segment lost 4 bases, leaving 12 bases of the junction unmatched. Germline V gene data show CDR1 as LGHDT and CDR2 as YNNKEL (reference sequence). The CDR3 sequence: CASSPPQLAVGNEQFF. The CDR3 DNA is TGTGCCAGCAGCCCCCCTCAACTAGCGGTCGGTAATGAGCAGTTCTTC.

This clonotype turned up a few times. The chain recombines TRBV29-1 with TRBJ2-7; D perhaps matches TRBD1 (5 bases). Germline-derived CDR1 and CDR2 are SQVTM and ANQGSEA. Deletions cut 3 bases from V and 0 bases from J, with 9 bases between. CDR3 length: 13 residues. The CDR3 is CSVDQGNSYEQYF. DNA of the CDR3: TGCAGCGTTGATCAGGGAAACTCCTACGAGCAGTACTTC.

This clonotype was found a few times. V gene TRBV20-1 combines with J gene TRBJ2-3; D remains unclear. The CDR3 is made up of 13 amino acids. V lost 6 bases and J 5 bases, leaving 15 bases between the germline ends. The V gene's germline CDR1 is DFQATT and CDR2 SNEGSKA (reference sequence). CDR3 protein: CSATQPAQDTQYF. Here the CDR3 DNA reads TGCAGTGCCACTCAACCCGCGCAAGATACGCAGTATTTT.

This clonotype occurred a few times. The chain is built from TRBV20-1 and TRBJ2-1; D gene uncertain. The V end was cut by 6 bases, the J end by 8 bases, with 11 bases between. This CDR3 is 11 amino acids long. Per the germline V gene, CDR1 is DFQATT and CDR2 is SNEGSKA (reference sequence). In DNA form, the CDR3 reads TGCAGTGCCCCTACCTGGGATGAGCAGTTCTTC. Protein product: CSAPTWDEQFF.